The 2 T cell receptor beta chains below come from one sample, sequenced in a study of blood T cell repertoires in COVID-19. Assay used: immunoSEQ multiplex PCR; TCRdb lists only in-frame clones, some missing. The sample yields over 350,000 clones, approximately 91% seen once. Input material: PBMCs or T cells enriched from blood (not recorded which). These receptors all stem from a woman in her thirties or forties who had been exposed to COVID-19.

The chain is built from TRBV20-1 and TRBJ1-3; D is uncertain. This CDR3 is built from 14 residues. Germline lookup yields CDR1 DFQATT and CDR2 SNEGSKA (reference sequence). Trimming removed 3 bases at V and 4 bases at J, with 13 bases between. The CDR3 region has the DNA TGCAGTGCTAGTCCCGGAGGGAGGGGAAACACCATATATTTT. Amino acids: CSASPGGRGNTIYF.

The chain couples TRBV7-9 to TRBJ1-2, with TRBD1 matching 10 bases. CDR1 and CDR2 (germline): SEHNR, FQNEAQ (reference sequence). V shed 5 bases, J shed 4 bases, and the junction held 4 bases outside the gene matches. The CDR3 totals 14 residues. This CDR3 reads CASSPRDRGYGYTF. The CDR3 nucleotides are TGTGCCAGCAGCCCCCGGGACAGGGGCTATGGCTACACCTTC.